This entry lists 27 T cell receptor beta chains sequenced from one sample in a study of metastatic and nonmetastatic thyroid tumors. Before thyroid surgery, none of the patients had received any treatment. Using MiXCR, TCRdb re-called clones from the PCR reads. This table has about 39,000 clones, approximately 17% appearing once. The specimen sequenced was tumor tissue. Receptors originate from a female donor with papillary thyroid cancer or a benign thyroid nodule (not recorded which). Some clones in this sample may be carry-over from other donors' samples.

Note on this clone: One base away lies a much larger clone, so this may be a sequencing read error. The V and J genes are TRBV11-2 and TRBJ2-2; 8 bases map to TRBD2. Germline V CDR1 and CDR2: SGHAT, FQNNGV. There are 17 residues in the CDR3. After removal of 2 bases from V and 5 bases from J, the junction contained 10 bases not matched to a gene. The CDR3 is CASSLCFSGELTGELFF. CDR3 DNA sequence: TGTGCCAGCAGCTTATGTTTTAGCGGGGAACTAACCGGGGAGCTGTTTTTT.

This clone was seen repeatedly, ten times or more. The rearrangement joins TRBV20-1 to TRBJ2-1; 8 positions agree with TRBD2. This CDR3 region has 14 residues. Germline V gene data show CDR1 as DFQATT and CDR2 as SNEGSKA (reference sequence). V gave up 5 bases and J gave up 0 bases; unmatched junction bases: 3. CDR3 in DNA: TGCAGTGCTCGGGGGGGAAGCTCCTACAATGAGCAGTTCTTC. Residues: CSARGGSSYNEQFF.

This clone was detected only a few times. This chain uses TRBV5-1 with TRBJ2-7; TRBD1 agrees at 9 bases. The V and J ends lost 3 bases and 2 bases, in that order; junction bases with no gene match: 12. Germline loops: CDR1 SGHRS, CDR2 YFSETQ. This CDR3 has 17 residues. CDR3 amino acids: CASSCPGTGFPPYEQYF. DNA for the CDR3: TGCGCCAGCAGCTGTCCCGGGACAGGGTTTCCCCCCTACGAGCAGTACTTC.

The table lists this clone with many counts. The CDR3 region has the DNA TGTGCCAGCTCCTCCCGGACAGGCGGAAACACTGAAGCTTTCTTT. It is translated as CASSSRTGGNTEAFF. This sequence joins TRBV7-2 and TRBJ1-1, with TRBD1 identical over 7 bases. This CDR3 has 15 amino acids. After removal of 8 bases from V and 2 bases from J, the junction contained 11 bases not matched to a gene. Germline CDR1 and CDR2: SGHTA and FQGNSA.

This clone has a count of ten or more. The V call is TRBV20-1, the J call TRBJ2-7; 8 bases are shared with TRBD2. The length of the CDR3 is 13 residues. The junction had 9 bases not matched to a gene; V was cut back by 5 bases and J by 6 bases. The V gene's germline CDR1 is DFQATT and CDR2 SNEGSKA (reference sequence). The CDR3 DNA follows: TGCAGTGCTGGGCCGGGACTAGTCCCCGAGCAGTACTTC. It translates to CSAGPGLVPEQYF.

This clone qualifies as medium-sized. This chain connects TRBV25-1 to TRBJ2-3; D uncertain. The CDR3 sequence is 14 residues long. CDR1 is MGHDK, CDR2 SYGVNS, per germline. Trimming shortened V by 4 bases and J by 1 base, and 9 bases separated the two germline ends. The CDR3 here is CASSGMDRTDTQYF. The CDR3, as DNA: TGTGCCAGCAGTGGAATGGACCGCACAGATACGCAGTATTTT. The variable domain in full, completed from reference TRBV25-1 and TRBJ2-3, reads EADIYQTPRYLVIGTGKKITLECSQTMGHDKMYWYQQDPGMELHLIHYSYGVNSTEKGDLSSESTVSRIRTEHFPLTLESARPSHTSQYLCASSGMDRTDTQYFGPGTRLTVL.

The J gene is TRBJ2-7, the V gene TRBV7-3; D not certain. CDR3 length: 11 amino acids. Germline-derived CDR1 and CDR2 are SGHTA and FQGTGA. Trimming removed 5 bases from V and 5 bases from J, with 7 bases in between. The CDR3 reads CASSQPDEQYF. The CDR3 DNA is TGTGCCAGCAGCCAGCCAGACGAGCAGTACTTC.

This clone was seen ten or more times. This chain's CDR3 is CASSLAGDGYTF. CDR3 sequence (DNA): TGTGCCAGCAGTTTAGCAGGAGATGGCTACACCTTC. V and J are TRBV27 and TRBJ1-2; D call uncertain. Looked up from germline, CDR1 is MNHEY and CDR2 is SMNVEV (reference sequence). V dropped 2 bases and J dropped 6 bases, with 7 bases sitting between them. The CDR3 covers 12 residues.

This clone was observed many times. The gene calls are TRBV2 and TRBJ1-5; D is uncertain. This CDR3 is 12 amino acids long. Per the germline V gene, CDR1 is SNHLY and CDR2 is FYNNEI. V was trimmed by 5 bases and J by 6 bases, leaving 8 bases between them. CDR3 nucleotides: TGTGCCAGCAGTCCTCAGGCTCAGCCCCAGCATTTT. Amino acids: CASSPQAQPQHF. The full variable domain, with the rest looked up from reference TRBV2 and TRBJ1-5, is EPEVTQTPSHQVTQMGQEVILRCVPISNHLYFYWYRQILGQKVEFLVSFYNNEISEKSEIFDDQFSVERPDGSNFTLKIRSTKLEDSAMYFCASSPQAQPQHFGDGTRLSIL.

Concerning this clone: A read error may explain this, as a much larger clone is one base away. The CDR3 reads CASSPREVLSNQPQHF. The CDR3 coding sequence is TGTGCCAGCTCACCACGGGAGGTGCTTAGCAATCAGCCCCAGCATTTT. J is TRBJ1-5 and V is TRBV18; no clear D gene. The germline CDR1 and CDR2 sequences are KGHSH and LQKENI. CDR3 size: 16 residues. V lost 1 base, J lost 0 bases, and 10 bases lay in between. The variable domain in full, completed from reference TRBV18 and TRBJ1-5, reads NAGVMQNPRHLVRRRGQEARLRCSPMKGHSHVYWYRQLPEEGLKFMVYLQKENIIDESGMPKERFSAEFPKEGPSILRIQQVVRGDSAAYFCASSPREVLSNQPQHFGDGTRLSIL.

This clone appeared once. The V gene is TRBV2, the J gene TRBJ2-2; 11 bases are shared with TRBD2. There are 16 residues in the CDR3. Per germline, CDR1 SNHLY and CDR2 FYNNEI. V lost 0 bases to trimming and J lost 6 bases; unmatched junction nucleotides: 3. The chain's CDR3 is CASSEALAGASGELFF. Here the CDR3 DNA reads TGTGCCAGCAGTGAAGCACTAGCGGGAGCCTCCGGGGAGCTGTTTTTT.

This clone was seen many times. The chain uses TRBV5-6 and TRBJ1-1; TRBD1 might be the D (5 bases). The CDR3 consists of 12 residues. Trimming took 2 bases from V and 11 from J, leaving 13 bases between them. Germline CDR1 is SGHDT and CDR2 is YYEEEE. In nucleotides, the CDR3 is TGTGCCAGCAGCTTTACGAGTGGGGGGGCTTTCTTT. It codes for CASSFTSGGAFF.

This clone was recorded at least ten times. The rearrangement joins TRBV19 to TRBJ1-2, with D perhaps matching TRBD1 (5 bases). V lost 4 bases, J lost 5 bases, and 14 bases lay in between. Germline-derived CDR1 and CDR2 are LNHDA and SQIVND (reference sequence). This CDR3 is 14 amino acids long. The CDR3 sequence is CASSTIGGVYGYTF. The CDR3, as DNA: TGTGCCAGTAGTACGATTGGGGGGGTATATGGCTACACCTTC.

At least ten counts were recorded for this clone. The chain recombines TRBV19 with TRBJ2-5; TRBD2 agrees at 8 bases. The CDR3 runs to 12 residues. Trimming cost V 11 bases and J 4 bases; bases outside gene matches: 6. Germline V lookup: CDR1 LNHDA, CDR2 SQIVND (reference sequence). This CDR3 is CAAGGWGETQYF. CDR3 DNA sequence: TGTGCCGCGGGGGGTTGGGGAGAGACCCAGTACTTC.

Of note for this clone: A much larger clone differs from this one at a single base, so this may be a read error. V gene TRBV5-8 combines with J gene TRBJ2-4; 8 bases map to TRBD1. The germline CDR1 and CDR2 sequences are SGHTS and YDEGEE. The CDR3 is 16 residues long. DNA for the CDR3: TGTGCCAGCAGCGACCTCCGGACAGGGCTTGGAGGCATTCATTACTTC. Its protein is CASSDLRTGLGGIHYF.

This clone was recorded many times. This rearrangement joins TRBV5-1 to TRBJ2-2; D ambiguous. V was cut by 0 bases and J by 6 bases, with 6 bases left in between. Germline V gives CDR1 SGHRS, CDR2 YFSETQ. The CDR3 spans 13 residues. CDR3 coding DNA: TGCGCCAGCAGCTTGGCGATCTCCGGGGAGCTGTTTTTT. This gives the protein CASSLAISGELFF. Using reference TRBV5-1 and TRBJ2-2 for the parts outside the CDR3, the full variable domain is KAGVTQTPRYLIKTRGQQVTLSCSPISGHRSVSWYQQTPGQGLQFLFEYFSETQRNKGNFPGRFSGRQFSNSRSEMNVSTLELGDSALYLCASSLAISGELFFGEGSRLTVL.

This clone was counted many times. This chain links TRBV15 with TRBJ1-1; 8 bases are shared with TRBD1. Trimming cost V 0 bases and J 12 bases; bases outside gene matches: 9. Germline lookup yields CDR1 LNHNV and CDR2 YYDKDF (reference sequence). This CDR3 comprises 14 residues. The CDR3 reads CATSRDLGQGLTFF. CDR3 sequence (DNA): TGTGCCACCAGCAGAGATTTAGGACAGGGTTTGACTTTCTTT. Variable domain in full (rest from reference TRBV15 and TRBJ1-1): DAMVIQNPRYQVTQFGKPVTLSCSQTLNHNVMYWYQQKSSQAPKLLFHYYDKDFNNEADTPDNFQSRRPNTSFCFLDIRSPGLGDTAMYLCATSRDLGQGLTFFGQGTRLTVV.

This clone showed up many times. This chain joins TRBV4-1 and TRBJ2-6, with D perhaps TRBD2 (5 bases). Germline CDR1 reads MGHRA; CDR2 reads YSYEKL. The CDR3 runs 17 residues. Deletions cut 1 base from V and 0 bases from J, with 10 bases between. CDR3 sequence reads: CASSQAAASSGANVLTF. CDR3 DNA sequence: TGCGCCAGCAGCCAAGCAGCGGCTAGCTCTGGGGCCAACGTCCTGACTTTC.

Ten or more counts support this clone. The gene calls are TRBV9 and TRBJ2-2; D tentatively reads TRBD1 or TRBD2 (6 bases each). The germline gives CDR1 SGDLS, CDR2 YYNGEE. There are 15 residues in the CDR3. V dropped 3 bases and J dropped 8 bases, with 17 bases sitting between them. This chain's CDR3 is CASSARGPKYGELFF. For the CDR3, the DNA is TGTGCCAGCAGCGCCCGGGGGCCAAAATATGGGGAGCTGTTTTTT.

In its sample, this clone was seen many times. CDR3 amino acids: CASSPRGGGANVLTF. The CDR3 region has the DNA TGTGCCAGCTCACCACGAGGAGGTGGGGCCAACGTCCTGACTTTC. The gene calls are TRBV18 and TRBJ2-6; D is perhaps TRBD2 (5 bases). Germline V gives CDR1 KGHSH, CDR2 LQKENI. This CDR3 is built from 15 residues. V was clipped by 1 base and J by 3 bases, with 7 bases between them.

The J gene is TRBJ1-2, the V gene TRBV6-2 or TRBV6-3; possibly TRBD1 for D (5 bases). The CDR3 totals 15 residues. The germline V gene has CDR1 MNHEY and CDR2 SVGEGT. V gave up 2 bases and J gave up 2 bases, with 12 bases separating them. CDR3 sequence: CASSYGRTQNYGYTF. DNA of the CDR3: TGTGCCAGCAGTTACGGGAGGACACAAAACTATGGCTACACCTTC.

This clone ranks as medium-sized. The rearrangement uses TRBV28 and TRBJ1-2, with D uncertain. This CDR3 has 12 amino acids. Germline values: CDR1 MDHEN, CDR2 SYDVKM. The V and J ends lost 7 bases and 8 bases respectively, with 14 bases between them. The CDR3 sequence is CASITPGSGYTF. The DNA for the CDR3 is TGTGCCAGCATAACGCCGGGTAGCGGCTACACCTTC.

Ten or more counts support this clone. This chain joins TRBV5-1 and TRBJ1-1; D gene unclear. Deletions cut 5 bases from V and 2 bases from J, with 13 bases between. From germline, CDR1 is SGHRS and CDR2 YFSETQ. The CDR3 has 14 residues. The CDR3 reads CASSPAWANTEAFF. The DNA of the CDR3 is TGCGCCAGCAGTCCCGCATGGGCCAACACTGAAGCTTTCTTT.

This clone has ten or more counts. This rearrangement joins TRBV12-3 or TRBV12-4 to TRBJ2-2; 7 bases are shared with TRBD2. This CDR3 is 17 amino acids long. The V segment lost 4 bases and the J segment 3 bases; nucleotides outside the gene matches: 11. In DNA form, the CDR3 reads TGTGCCAGCAGTTCAAACCGACTAGCCACAGACACCGGGGAGCTGTTTTTT. It yields the protein CASSSNRLATDTGELFF.

A note on this clone: The junction departs from germline at one end; a sequencing error may be responsible. The J gene is TRBJ2-1, the V gene TRBV11-1; D is unclear. Per germline, CDR1 SGHAT and CDR2 FQDESV (reference sequence). The CDR3 runs to 16 residues. The CDR3 reads CASSFPIFSPYNEQLF. Written as DNA, the CDR3 is TGTGCCAGCAGCTTTCCCATCTTTTCACCCTACAATGAGCAGCTCTTC.

The chain links TRBV6-1 to TRBJ2-2; 7 positions agree with TRBD1. This CDR3 region has 16 residues. Germline CDR1 and CDR2: MNHNS and SASEGT. DNA for the CDR3: TGTGTCGGCACCGTGACAGGGTCGGTGATGTGCGGGGAGCTGTTTTTT. The encoded protein is CVGTVTGSVMCGELFF.

This clone was picked up many times. The chain recombines TRBV7-9 with TRBJ2-5; 12 bases align to TRBD2. The CDR3 contains 17 residues. Germline V lookup: CDR1 SEHNR, CDR2 FQNEAQ (reference sequence). With 6 bases clipped from V and 5 bases from J, the junction kept 13 bases outside the gene matches. The chain's CDR3 is CASSSGTSGLGAETQYF. CDR3 in DNA: TGTGCCAGCAGTAGTGGGACTAGCGGGTTGGGTGCGGAGACCCAGTACTTC.